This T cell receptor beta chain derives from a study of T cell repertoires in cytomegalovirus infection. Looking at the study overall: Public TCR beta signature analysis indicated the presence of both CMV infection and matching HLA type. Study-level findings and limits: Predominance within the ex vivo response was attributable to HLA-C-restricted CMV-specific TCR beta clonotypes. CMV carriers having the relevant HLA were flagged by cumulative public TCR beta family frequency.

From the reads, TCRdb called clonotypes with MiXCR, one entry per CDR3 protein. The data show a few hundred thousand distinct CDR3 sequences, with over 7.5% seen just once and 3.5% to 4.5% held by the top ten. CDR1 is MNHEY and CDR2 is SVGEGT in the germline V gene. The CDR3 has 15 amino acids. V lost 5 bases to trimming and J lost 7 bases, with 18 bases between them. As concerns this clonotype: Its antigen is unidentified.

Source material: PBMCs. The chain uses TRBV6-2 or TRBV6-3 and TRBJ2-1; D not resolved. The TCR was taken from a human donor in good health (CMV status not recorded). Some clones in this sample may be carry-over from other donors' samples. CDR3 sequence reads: CASSSREGLYNEQFF. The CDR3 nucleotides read TGTGCCAGCAGTAGTCGAGAAGGTTTATATAATGAGCAGTTCTTC.